This entry features one T cell receptor beta chain sequence. The antigen remains unidentified. TCRdb re-derived calls from the reads in MiXCR, one entry per CDR3 protein. The table has 200,000 to 250,000 distinct CDR3 sequences, 30% to 45% seen once. This entry belongs to a study of T cell repertoires in cytomegalovirus infection. On the study more broadly: HLA-B-restricted CMV epitopes that are well studied were used alongside recently identified HLA-C-restricted ones. It can be stated that public TCR beta signatures indicated CMV infection as well as a matching HLA type.

The length of the CDR3 is 13 residues. V shed 6 bases and J shed 4 bases, with 13 bases lying between them. Germline CDR1 SEHNR, CDR2 FQNEAQ (reference sequence). General study findings and limits: HLA-C-restricted CMV-specific TCR beta clonotypes were dominant in the ex vivo response. Accumulated public TCR beta family frequency recognized individuals carrying CMV together with the relevant HLA.

The chain joins TRBV7-9 to TRBJ2-7; D ambiguous. The specimen was CD8+ T cells from cultured PBMCs, collected from culture after CMV antigen stimulation. The sequence came from a human donor in good health (CMV status not recorded). Some clones in this sample may be carry-over from other donors' samples. The CDR3 is CASRQGRTYEQYF. The CDR3 nucleotides read TGTGCCAGCAGGCAAGGACGTACATACGAGCAGTACTTC.